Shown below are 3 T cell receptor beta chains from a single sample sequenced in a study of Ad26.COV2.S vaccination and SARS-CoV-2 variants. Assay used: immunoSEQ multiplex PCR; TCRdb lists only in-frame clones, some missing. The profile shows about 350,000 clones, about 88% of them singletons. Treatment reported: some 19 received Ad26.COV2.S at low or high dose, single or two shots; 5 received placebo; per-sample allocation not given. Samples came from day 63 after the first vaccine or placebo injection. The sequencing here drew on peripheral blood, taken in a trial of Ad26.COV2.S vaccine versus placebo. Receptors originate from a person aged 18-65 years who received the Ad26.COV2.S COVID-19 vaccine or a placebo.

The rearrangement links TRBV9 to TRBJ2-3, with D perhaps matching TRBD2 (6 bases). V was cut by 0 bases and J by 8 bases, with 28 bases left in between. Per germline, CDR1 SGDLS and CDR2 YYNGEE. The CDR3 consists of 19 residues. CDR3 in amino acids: CASSVGGSLRSEGGGTQYF. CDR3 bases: TGTGCCAGCAGCGTAGGGGGGTCGCTGAGATCGGAGGGCGGCGGTACGCAGTATTTT.

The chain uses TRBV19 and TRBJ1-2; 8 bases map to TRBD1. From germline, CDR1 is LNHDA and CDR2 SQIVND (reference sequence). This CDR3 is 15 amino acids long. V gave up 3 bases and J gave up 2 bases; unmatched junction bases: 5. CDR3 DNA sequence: TGTGCCAGTAGTATTTGGGGACAGGAAAACTATGGCTACACCTTC. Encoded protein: CASSIWGQENYGYTF.

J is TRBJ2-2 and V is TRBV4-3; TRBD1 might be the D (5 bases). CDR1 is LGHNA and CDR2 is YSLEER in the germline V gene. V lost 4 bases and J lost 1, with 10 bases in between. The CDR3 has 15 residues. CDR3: CASSLSTGNTGELFF. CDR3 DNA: TGCGCCAGCAGCCTGTCAACAGGGAACACCGGGGAGCTGTTTTTT.